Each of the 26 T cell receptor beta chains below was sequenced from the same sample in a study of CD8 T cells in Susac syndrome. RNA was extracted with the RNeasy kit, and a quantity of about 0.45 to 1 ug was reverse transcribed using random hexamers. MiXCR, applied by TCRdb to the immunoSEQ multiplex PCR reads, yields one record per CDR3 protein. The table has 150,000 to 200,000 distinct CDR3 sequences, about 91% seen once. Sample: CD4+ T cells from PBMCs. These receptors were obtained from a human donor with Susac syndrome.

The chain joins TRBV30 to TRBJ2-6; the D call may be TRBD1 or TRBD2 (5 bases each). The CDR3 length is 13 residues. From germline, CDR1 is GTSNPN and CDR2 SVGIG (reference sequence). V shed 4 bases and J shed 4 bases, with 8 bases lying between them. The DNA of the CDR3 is TGTGCCTGGACAGGGACCGGGGCCAACGTCCTGACTTTC. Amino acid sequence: CAWTGTGANVLTF.

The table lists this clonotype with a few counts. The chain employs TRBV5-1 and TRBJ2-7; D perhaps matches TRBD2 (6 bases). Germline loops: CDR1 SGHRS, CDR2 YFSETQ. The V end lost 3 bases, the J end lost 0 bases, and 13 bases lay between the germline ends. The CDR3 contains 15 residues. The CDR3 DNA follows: TGCGCCAGCAGCTCTTCGGGACTGAACTCCTACGAGCAGTACTTC. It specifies CASSSSGLNSYEQYF. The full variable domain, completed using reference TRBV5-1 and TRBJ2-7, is KAGVTQTPRYLIKTRGQQVTLSCSPISGHRSVSWYQQTPGQGLQFLFEYFSETQRNKGNFPGRFSGRQFSNSRSEMNVSTLELGDSALYLCASSSSGLNSYEQYFGPGTRLTVT.

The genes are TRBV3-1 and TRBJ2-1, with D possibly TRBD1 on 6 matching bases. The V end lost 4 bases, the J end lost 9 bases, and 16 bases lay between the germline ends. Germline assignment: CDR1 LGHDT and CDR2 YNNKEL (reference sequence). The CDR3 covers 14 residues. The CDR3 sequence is CASSRRGINGEQFF. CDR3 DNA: TGTGCCAGCAGCCGCAGGGGAATTAACGGTGAGCAGTTCTTC.

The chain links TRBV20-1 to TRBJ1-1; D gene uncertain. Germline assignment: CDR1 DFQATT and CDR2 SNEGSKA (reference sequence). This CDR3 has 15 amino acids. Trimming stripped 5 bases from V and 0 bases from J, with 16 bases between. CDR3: CSARPWALLNTEAFF. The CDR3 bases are TGCAGTGCTCGACCTTGGGCCCTCCTGAACACTGAAGCTTTCTTT.

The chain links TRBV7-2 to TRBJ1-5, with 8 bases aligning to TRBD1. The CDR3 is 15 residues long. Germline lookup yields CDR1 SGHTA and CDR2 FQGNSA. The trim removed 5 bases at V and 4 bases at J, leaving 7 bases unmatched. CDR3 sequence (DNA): TGTGCCAGCAGCGCAGGACAGGGTATGAATCAGCCCCAGCATTTT. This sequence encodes CASSAGQGMNQPQHF.

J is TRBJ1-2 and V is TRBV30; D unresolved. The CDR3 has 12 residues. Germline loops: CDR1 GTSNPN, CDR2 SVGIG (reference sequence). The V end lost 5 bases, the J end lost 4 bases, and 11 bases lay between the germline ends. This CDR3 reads CAWLREAYGYTF. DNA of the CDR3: TGTGCCTGGTTACGGGAAGCCTATGGCTACACCTTC.

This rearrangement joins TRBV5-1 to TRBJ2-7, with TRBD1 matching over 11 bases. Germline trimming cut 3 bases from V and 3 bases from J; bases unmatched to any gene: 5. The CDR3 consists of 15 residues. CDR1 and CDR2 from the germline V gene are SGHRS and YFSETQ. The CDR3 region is CASSSSGTGGYEQYF. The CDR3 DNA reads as TGCGCCAGCAGCTCCTCCGGGACAGGGGGCTACGAGCAGTACTTC.

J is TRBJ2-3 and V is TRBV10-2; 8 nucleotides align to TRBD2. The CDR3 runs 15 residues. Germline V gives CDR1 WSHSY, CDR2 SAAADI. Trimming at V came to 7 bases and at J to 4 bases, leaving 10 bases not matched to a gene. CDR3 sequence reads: CASTTSGVTADTQYF. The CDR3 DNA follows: TGCGCCAGCACAACTAGCGGAGTGACGGCAGATACGCAGTATTTT.

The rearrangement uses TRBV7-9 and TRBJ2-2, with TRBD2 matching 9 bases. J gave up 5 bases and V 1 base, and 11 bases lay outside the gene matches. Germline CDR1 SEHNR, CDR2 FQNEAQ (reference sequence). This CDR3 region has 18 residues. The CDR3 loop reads CASSLGLREGRETGELFF. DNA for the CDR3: TGTGCCAGCAGCTTAGGATTGCGGGAGGGCCGTGAAACCGGGGAGCTGTTTTTT.

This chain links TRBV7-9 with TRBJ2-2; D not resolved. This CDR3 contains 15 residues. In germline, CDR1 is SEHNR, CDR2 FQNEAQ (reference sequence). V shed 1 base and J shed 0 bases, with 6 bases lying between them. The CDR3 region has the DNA TGTGCCAGCAGCTTAGGGACCGCGAACACCGGGGAGCTGTTTTTT. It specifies CASSLGTANTGELFF.

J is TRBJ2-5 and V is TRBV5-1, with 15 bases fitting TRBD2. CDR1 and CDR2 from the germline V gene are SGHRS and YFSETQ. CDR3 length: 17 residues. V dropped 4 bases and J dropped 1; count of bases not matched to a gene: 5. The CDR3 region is CASSLGLAGGAQETQYF. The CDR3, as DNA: TGCGCCAGCAGCCTGGGACTAGCGGGGGGAGCCCAAGAGACCCAGTACTTC.

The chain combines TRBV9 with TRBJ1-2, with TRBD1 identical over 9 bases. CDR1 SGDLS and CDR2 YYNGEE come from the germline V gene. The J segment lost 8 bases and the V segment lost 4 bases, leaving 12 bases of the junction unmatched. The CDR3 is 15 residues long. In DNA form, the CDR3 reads TGTGCCAGCAGCTCCCGGGACAGGGAACTATTGGGCTACACCTTC. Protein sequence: CASSSRDRELLGYTF.

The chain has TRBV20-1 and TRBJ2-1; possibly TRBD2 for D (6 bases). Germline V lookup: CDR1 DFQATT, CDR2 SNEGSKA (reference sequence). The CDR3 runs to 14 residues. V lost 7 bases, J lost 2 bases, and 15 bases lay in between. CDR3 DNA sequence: TGCAGTGGGCGGCGGGGCATACCCTACAATGAGCAGTTCTTC. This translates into CSGRRGIPYNEQFF.

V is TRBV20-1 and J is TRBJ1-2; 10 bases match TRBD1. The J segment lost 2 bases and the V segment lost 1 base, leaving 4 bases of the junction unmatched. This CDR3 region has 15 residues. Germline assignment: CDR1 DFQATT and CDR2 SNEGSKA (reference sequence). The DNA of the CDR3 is TGCAGTGCTAGAGCCGGGACAGGGGTCAACTATGGCTACACCTTC. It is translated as CSARAGTGVNYGYTF.

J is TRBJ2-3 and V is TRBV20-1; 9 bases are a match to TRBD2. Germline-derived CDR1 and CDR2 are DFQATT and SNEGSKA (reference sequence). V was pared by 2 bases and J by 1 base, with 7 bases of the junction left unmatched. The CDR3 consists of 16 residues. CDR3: CSARPIAGVGTDTQYF. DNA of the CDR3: TGCAGTGCTAGACCTATAGCGGGGGTAGGCACAGATACGCAGTATTTT.

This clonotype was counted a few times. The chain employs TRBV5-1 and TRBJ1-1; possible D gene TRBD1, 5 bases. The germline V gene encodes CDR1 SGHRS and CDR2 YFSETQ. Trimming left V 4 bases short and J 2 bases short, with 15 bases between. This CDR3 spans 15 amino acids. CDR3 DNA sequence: TGCGCCAGCAGCGGACGAGGGACGGGTAACACTGAAGCTTTCTTT. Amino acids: CASSGRGTGNTEAFF.

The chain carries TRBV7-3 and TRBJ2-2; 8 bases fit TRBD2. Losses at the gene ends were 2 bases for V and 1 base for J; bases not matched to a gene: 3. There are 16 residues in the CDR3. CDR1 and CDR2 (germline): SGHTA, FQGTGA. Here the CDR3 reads CASSLFSGGNTGELFF. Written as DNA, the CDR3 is TGTGCCAGCAGCTTATTCAGCGGGGGGAACACCGGGGAGCTGTTTTTT.

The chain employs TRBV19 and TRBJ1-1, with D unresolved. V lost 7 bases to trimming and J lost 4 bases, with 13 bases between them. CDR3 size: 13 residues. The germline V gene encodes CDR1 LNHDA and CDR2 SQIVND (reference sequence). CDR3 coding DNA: TGTGCCAGTAAACAGAGGGTTAGCACTGAAGCTTTCTTT. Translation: CASKQRVSTEAFF.

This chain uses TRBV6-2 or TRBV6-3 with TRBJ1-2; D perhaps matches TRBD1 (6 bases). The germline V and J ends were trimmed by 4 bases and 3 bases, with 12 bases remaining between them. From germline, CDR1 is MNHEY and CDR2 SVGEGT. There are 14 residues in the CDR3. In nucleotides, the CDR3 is TGTGCCAGCAGTTGGATAGGGGGGGACTATGGCTACACCTTC. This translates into CASSWIGGDYGYTF.

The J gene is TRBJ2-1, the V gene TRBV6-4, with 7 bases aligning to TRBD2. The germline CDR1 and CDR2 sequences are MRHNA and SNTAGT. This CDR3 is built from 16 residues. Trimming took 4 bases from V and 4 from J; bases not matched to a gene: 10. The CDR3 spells CASSGLLALDYNEQFF. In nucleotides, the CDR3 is TGTGCCAGCAGTGGTCTACTAGCGCTTGATTACAATGAGCAGTTCTTC.

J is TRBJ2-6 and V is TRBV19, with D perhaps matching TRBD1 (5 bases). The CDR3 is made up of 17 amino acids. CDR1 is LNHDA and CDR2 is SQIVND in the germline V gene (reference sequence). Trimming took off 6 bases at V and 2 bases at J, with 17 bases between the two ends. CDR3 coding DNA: TGTGCCAGTAGCGCCGGCCTCAAGGGGACTGGGGCCAACGTCCTGACTTTC. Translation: CASSAGLKGTGANVLTF.

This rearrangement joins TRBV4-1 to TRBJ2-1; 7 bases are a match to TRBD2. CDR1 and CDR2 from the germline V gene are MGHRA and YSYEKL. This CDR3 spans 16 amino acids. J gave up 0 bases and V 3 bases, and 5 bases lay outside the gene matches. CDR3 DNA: TGCGCCAGCAGCCACGGGGGGAACGTCTCCTACAATGAGCAGTTCTTC. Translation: CASSHGGNVSYNEQFF.

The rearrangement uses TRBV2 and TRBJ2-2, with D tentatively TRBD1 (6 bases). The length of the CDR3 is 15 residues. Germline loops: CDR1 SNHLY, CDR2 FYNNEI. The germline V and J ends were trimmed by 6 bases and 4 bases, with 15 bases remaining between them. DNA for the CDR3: TGTGCCAGCAGGGAAACAGGGTACAGCACCGGGGAGCTGTTTTTT. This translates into CASRETGYSTGELFF. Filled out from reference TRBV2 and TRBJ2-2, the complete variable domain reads EPEVTQTPSHQVTQMGQEVILRCVPISNHLYFYWYRQILGQKVEFLVSFYNNEISEKSEIFDDQFSVERPDGSNFTLKIRSTKLEDSAMYFCASRETGYSTGELFFGEGSRLTVL.

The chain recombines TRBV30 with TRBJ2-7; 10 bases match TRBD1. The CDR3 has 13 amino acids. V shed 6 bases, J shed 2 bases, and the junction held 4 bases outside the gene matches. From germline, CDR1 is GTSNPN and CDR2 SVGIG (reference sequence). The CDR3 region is CACSGTGAYEQYF. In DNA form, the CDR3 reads TGTGCCTGCTCCGGGACAGGGGCCTACGAGCAGTACTTC.

The CDR3 region is CASSYRVSGVQETQYF. In DNA, the CDR3 is TGCGCCAGCAGCTACCGAGTTAGCGGGGTCCAAGAGACCCAGTACTTC. The V call is TRBV5-1, the J call TRBJ2-5; TRBD2 agrees at 8 bases. The CDR3 covers 16 residues. The junction had 8 bases not matched to a gene; V was cut back by 3 bases and J by 1 base. The germline gives CDR1 SGHRS, CDR2 YFSETQ.

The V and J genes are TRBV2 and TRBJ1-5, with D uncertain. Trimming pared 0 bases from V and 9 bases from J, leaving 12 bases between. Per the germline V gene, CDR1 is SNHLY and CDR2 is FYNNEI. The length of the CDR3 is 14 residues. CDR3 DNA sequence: TGTGCCAGCAGTGAAGCGGTGGAGTGGGCGCCCCAGCATTTT. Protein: CASSEAVEWAPQHF.